This T cell receptor (beta chain) was obtained from a study of beta chain features in type 1 diabetes (dated by TCRdb to 2017 to 2018). Regarding the complete study: Patients and healthy donors did not differ in mean age, gender distribution, total cell number or subset yield. Across all samples, around 99 million sorted cells were examined, and cell number per subset correlated strongly with RNA yield. In the study, recently diagnosed type 1 diabetes patients and matched healthy donors were compared on the TCRB repertoires of their sorted circulating CD4+ T cell subsets. Regulatory and stem cell-like memory subsets were isolated from only 8 patients and about 8 healthy donors, whereas naive and central memory subsets came from all 30 or so donors.

The High Capacity cDNA Reverse Transcription Kit was used to reverse transcribe all of the isolated RNA, meaning that expressed TCRB transcripts were what got sequenced. Deep immunoSEQ sequencing was performed on naive, central memory and regulatory T cell samples, with an average of about 3.57 million total reads per sample. Sorted cells were lysed in RLT buffer, and RNA was extracted using DNase-treated RNeasy Micro or Mini kits according to cell number. Each cell subset was processed on its own to prevent cross-contamination, while patient and healthy donor samples were processed together. TCRB sequences were amplified from cDNA with the immunoSEQ multiplex PCR, producing 87-bp fragments spanning the CDR3 region. Amplicons were sequenced on the Illumina HiSeq platform. The original methods were these. Synthetic template baselines were used to correct PCR bias computationally, reads within Hamming distance 2 were collapsed, and singletons that could not be merged were discarded. Reads were aligned against IMGT to assign V, D and J genes, CDR3 length and insertions or deletions at six rearrangement sites. Within each subset, clonotype counts were normalized to sorted cell number, after which true diversity and Gini coefficients were computed with the tcR R package. The overlap coefficient, calculated on TCRB nucleotide sequences, was used to quantify repertoire sharing. As a proxy for the pre-selection repertoire, out-of-frame TCRB sequences from naive cells were analyzed. TCRdb's version of the immuneACCESS table is confined to in-frame rearrangements and falls short of the full clone set. An unresolved V gene accounts for under half of the shortfall where checked; the remainder is of unknown origin. V and J calls and clone size come straight from that table; D and trimming were deduced from the DNA. This sample lists more than 250,000 clones; roughly 20% were detected once. The ten most abundant clones make up less than 0.03% of the sample.

The full study reports these points: Because cDNA rather than genomic DNA was sequenced, highly expressing activated cells could have been over-represented, although no difference in activation and CD3 levels was found between groups. Shorter templates might be favored by PCR, yet because patient and control samples were amplified and corrected together, any such skew would affect both groups equally. At VDJ recombination sites, patients with type 1 diabetes made fewer insertions and deleted more nucleotides, a pattern implying thymic rearrangement abnormalities. Naive, central memory and regulatory TCRB repertoires appeared more similar among patients than among healthy donors. Only small numbers of individuals were included in the HLA sub-analyses, which left unresolved whether HLA type had any influence on TCRB rearrangement. A moderate but significant shortening of TCRB CDR3 length was observed in type 1 diabetes patients in all four CD4+ subsets.

As for this clone: The clone's antigen remains unknown. No base-level quality is on record; no much larger clone is a single base apart.

Based on the germline V gene (reference sequence), the CDR1 and CDR2 sequences are LNHDA and SQIVND. From the cysteine through the phenylalanine, the CDR3 covers 14 amino acids. The read is trimmed to its CDR3 DNA, 42 bases read in frame from base 1. V and J lose 1 base and 7 bases, and a span of 13 bases separates them. Each donor gave one peripheral blood draw, averaging about 100 mL, which was collected into heparinised tubes. Using a panel that included CD45RO, CCR7, CD25, CD127, CD95 and CD27, naive, central memory, regulatory and stem cell-like memory CD4+ T cells were sorted on a BD FACSAria II. A purity above 95% was achieved for all sorted populations. PBMCs were isolated immediately by Lymphoprep density gradient centrifugation and stained directly without culture. So that batch effects would be minimized, each experiment stained and sorted samples in pairs, pairing one healthy donor with one patient.

Sequences were obtained from naive CD4+ T cells from blood. The meaning of the sample's cell subset or site label: true naive CD4+ T cells. This TCR derives from a woman aged 40-49 years with type 1 diabetes. The rearranged segments are TRBV19 and TRBJ2-5, with no D gene named confidently. The nucleotide sequence reads as follows: TGTGCCAGTAGTATAGCGGCAGGTTCGAGGACCCAGTACTTC. This codes for CASSIAAGSRTQYF.